These 27 T cell receptor beta chains originate from one sample sequenced in a study of CD8 T cells in ankylosing spondylitis. In TCRdb, the 5' RACE reads were re-called with MiXCR into one record per CDR3 protein. In the table there are roughly 220,000 distinct CDR3 sequences, about a sixth of which are singletons. Antigens for these TCRs are unknown. Findings of the study overall: Ankylosing spondylitis blood appeared to be characterized by a TCR beta motif of about eight highly homologous variants.

Sequenced input: blood, either unsorted or a sorted T cell fraction (not recorded which). These receptors came from a male donor with ankylosing spondylitis.

This clonotype appeared a few times. The rearrangement uses TRBV20-1 and TRBJ2-7; D is uncertain. V was clipped by 0 bases and J by 0 bases, with 15 bases between them. Per germline, CDR1 DFQATT and CDR2 SNEGSKA (reference sequence). The CDR3 has 16 residues. The CDR3 region has the DNA TGCAGTGCTAGAGATCCCCAACTCCCGAACTCCTACGAGCAGTACTTC. Its translation: CSARDPQLPNSYEQYF.

V is TRBV5-4 and J is TRBJ2-7; D uncertain. V dropped 1 base and J dropped 2 bases, with 7 bases sitting between them. The CDR3 runs 13 residues. From germline, CDR1 is SGHNT and CDR2 YYREEE (reference sequence). The chain's CDR3 is CASSLNGAYEQYF. The CDR3 coding sequence is TGTGCCAGCAGCTTGAACGGAGCCTACGAGCAGTACTTC.

This clonotype was detected ten times or more. The chain employs TRBV29-1 and TRBJ2-4; no clear D. Trimming removed 4 bases at V and 0 bases at J, with 7 bases between. The CDR3 spans 13 residues. Germline values: CDR1 SQVTM, CDR2 ANQGSEA. The CDR3 is CSVVGLAKNIQYF. CDR3 sequence (DNA): TGCAGCGTTGTCGGCTTAGCCAAAAACATTCAGTACTTC.

The rearrangement links TRBV28 to TRBJ2-3; D not certain. V gave up 2 bases and J gave up 1 base, with 4 bases separating them. This CDR3 is built from 13 residues. The germline V gene has CDR1 MDHEN and CDR2 SYDVKM. The DNA of the CDR3 is TGTGCCAGCAGTTTAACGCGCACAGATACGCAGTATTTT. This encodes CASSLTRTDTQYF.

This clonotype has a count of ten or more. This rearrangement joins TRBV4-1 to TRBJ1-5, with D hard to call. This CDR3 is 16 amino acids long. V was trimmed by 0 bases and J by 6 bases, leaving 15 bases between them. Germline loops: CDR1 MGHRA, CDR2 YSYEKL. The CDR3 spells CASSQEGISVGQPQHF. CDR3 DNA: TGCGCCAGCAGCCAAGAAGGGATAAGTGTGGGTCAGCCCCAGCATTTT.

The table lists this clonotype with many counts. V is TRBV29-1 and J is TRBJ2-1; 7 bases agree with TRBD1. CDR1 is SQVTM, CDR2 ANQGSEA, per germline. V was pared by 0 bases and J by 2 bases, with 10 bases of the junction left unmatched. This CDR3 spans 17 amino acids. The CDR3 coding sequence is TGCAGCGTTGAAGACAGGGGGAAGGCCGCTCCCTACAATGAGCAGTTCTTC. Its protein product is CSVEDRGKAAPYNEQFF.

In its sample, this clonotype was seen a few times. V usage is TRBV4-1 and J usage is TRBJ2-2; D might be TRBD2 (5 bases). CDR1 is MGHRA, CDR2 YSYEKL, per germline. The CDR3 sequence is 17 residues long. V was pared by 4 bases and J by 0 bases, with 15 bases between. CDR3 bases: TGCGCCAGCAGCCCCGGGCGGGCCTCCGCGAACACCGGGGAGCTGTTTTTT. It encodes CASSPGRASANTGELFF.

The chain employs TRBV27 and TRBJ2-1, with 10 bases lining up with TRBD2. J lost 1 base, V lost 6 bases, and 3 bases had no gene match. The V gene's germline CDR1 is MNHEY and CDR2 SMNVEV (reference sequence). This CDR3 has 15 residues. The CDR3 region is CASSDSGRSYNEQFF. CDR3 sequence (DNA): TGTGCCAGCAGCGATAGCGGGAGGTCCTACAATGAGCAGTTCTTC.

The chain links TRBV27 to TRBJ2-7, with a weak D call TRBD1 (6 bases). The germline CDR1 and CDR2 sequences are MNHEY and SMNVEV (reference sequence). The CDR3 spans 13 residues. V was cut by 5 bases and J by 0 bases, with 8 bases left in between. The CDR3 DNA follows: TGTGCCAGCAGTACAGGGAGCTCCTACGAGCAGTACTTC. Protein: CASSTGSSYEQYF.

The chain couples TRBV29-1 to TRBJ2-2; 8 positions match TRBD2. The germline CDR1 and CDR2 sequences are SQVTM and ANQGSEA. Trimming removed 5 bases from V and 6 bases from J; junction bases left unmatched: 8. The CDR3 length is 14 residues. This CDR3 is CSVLEGLGAGELFF. For the CDR3, the DNA is TGCAGCGTTCTTGAGGGACTAGGGGCCGGGGAGCTGTTTTTT.

This clonotype has just a few counts. The chain has TRBV29-1 and TRBJ2-7, with 10 bases fitting TRBD2. The CDR3 length is 15 residues. Germline values: CDR1 SQVTM, CDR2 ANQGSEA. V lost 4 bases and J lost 2; bases outside the gene matches: 8. In DNA form, the CDR3 reads TGCAGCGTTGCCGGGACTAGCGCCTCACCCTACGAGCAGTACTTC. Translation: CSVAGTSASPYEQYF.

The chain joins TRBV10-3 to TRBJ2-3; 11 bases align to TRBD2. Germline CDR1 ENHRY, CDR2 SYGVKD. This CDR3 comprises 16 residues. Trimming took 0 bases from V and 3 from J; bases not matched to a gene: 2. CDR3 coding DNA: TGTGCCATCAGTGAGTCGCTAGCGGGAGGAACAGATACGCAGTATTTT. Its protein product is CAISESLAGGTDTQYF.

This clonotype was seen more than once but under ten times. The DNA of the CDR3 is TGTGCCAGCAGTCCCGACAGGTCTAATGAAAAACTGTTTTTT. Encoded protein: CASSPDRSNEKLFF. This rearrangement joins TRBV28 to TRBJ1-4, with D maybe TRBD1 (6 bases). Trimming removed 5 bases at V and 3 bases at J, with 10 bases between. This CDR3 is built from 14 residues. Germline V gives CDR1 MDHEN, CDR2 SYDVKM.

The V and J genes are TRBV19 and TRBJ2-7; 8 bases map to TRBD2. Trimming removed 5 bases from V and 2 bases from J; junction bases left unmatched: 8. Germline CDR1 is LNHDA and CDR2 is SQIVND (reference sequence). The CDR3 totals 15 residues. The CDR3 loop is CASSAAGGSAYEQYF. The CDR3, as DNA: TGTGCCAGTAGTGCCGCGGGGGGAAGCGCCTACGAGCAGTACTTC.

This clonotype came up a few times. The genes are TRBV5-6 and TRBJ2-1, with 8 bases identical to TRBD2. Germline V gene sequence: CDR1 SGHDT, CDR2 YYEEEE. The ends lost 0 bases at V and 4 bases at J; junction bases unmatched: 6. The CDR3 has 16 amino acids. Here the CDR3 reads CASSLGGLVSYNEQFF. The CDR3 DNA reads as TGTGCCAGCAGCTTGGGGGGACTAGTATCGTACAATGAGCAGTTCTTC. The full variable domain, rest sourced from reference TRBV5-6 and TRBJ2-1, is DAGVTQSPTHLIKTRGQQVTLRCSPKSGHDTVSWYQQALGQGPQFIFQYYEEEERQRGNFPDRFSGHQFPNYSSELNVNALLLGDSALYLCASSLGGLVSYNEQFFGPGTRLTVL.

This chain uses TRBV11-2 with TRBJ2-7; D not resolved. Deletions cut 6 bases from V and 3 bases from J, with 6 bases between. Looked up from germline, CDR1 is SGHAT and CDR2 is FQNNGV. This CDR3 spans 11 amino acids. DNA of the CDR3: TGTGCCAGCAGTCATTACTACGAGCAGTACTTC. Its translation: CASSHYYEQYF.

This clonotype was observed a handful of times. The V gene is TRBV5-1, the J gene TRBJ2-7; maybe TRBD2 (5 bases). This CDR3 region has 14 residues. Germline CDR1 reads SGHRS; CDR2 reads YFSETQ. Trimming shortened V by 5 bases and J by 0 bases, and 12 bases separated the two germline ends. The DNA for the CDR3 is TGCGCCAGCAGGACGACGGGATACTCCTACGAGCAGTACTTC. Translated: CASRTTGYSYEQYF. The full variable domain, rest sourced from reference TRBV5-1 and TRBJ2-7, is KAGVTQTPRYLIKTRGQQVTLSCSPISGHRSVSWYQQTPGQGLQFLFEYFSETQRNKGNFPGRFSGRQFSNSRSEMNVSTLELGDSALYLCASRTTGYSYEQYFGPGTRLTVT.

The sample holds a few counts of this clonotype. This sequence joins TRBV5-4 and TRBJ2-7, with 7 bases that match TRBD2. J was trimmed by 5 bases and V by 0 bases; bases with no gene match: 5. The germline V gene has CDR1 SGHNT and CDR2 YYREEE (reference sequence). This CDR3 is 14 amino acids long. The CDR3 is CASSLGLAIHEQYF. The CDR3 bases are TGTGCCAGCAGCTTGGGACTAGCAATTCACGAGCAGTACTTC.

This chain joins TRBV4-1 and TRBJ1-6, with D hard to call. Trimming pared 0 bases from V and 4 bases from J, leaving 16 bases between. This CDR3 spans 18 amino acids. Germline V CDR1 and CDR2: MGHRA, YSYEKL. The CDR3 DNA reads TGCGCCAGCAGCCAAGATCCGTGGGCTTCCGAGTATAATTCACCCCTCCACTTT. Residues: CASSQDPWASEYNSPLHF.

This sequence joins TRBV4-3 and TRBJ1-4; maybe TRBD1 (5 bases). Germline V CDR1 and CDR2: LGHNA, YSLEER. CDR3 length: 15 amino acids. The germline V and J ends were trimmed by 5 bases and 1 base, with 11 bases remaining between them. The CDR3 sequence is CASSGGSGTNEKLFF. The CDR3 DNA sequence: TGCGCCAGCAGCGGGGGGAGTGGAACTAATGAAAAACTGTTTTTT.

The chain employs TRBV6-1 and TRBJ1-1, with D maybe TRBD1 (6 bases). With 5 bases removed from V and 6 bases from J, the gap between germline ends came to 16 bases. Germline CDR1 and CDR2: MNHNS and SASEGT. The CDR3 is made up of 14 amino acids. The CDR3 spells CASSNGGGPAEAFF. In nucleotides, the CDR3 is TGTGCCAGCAGTAATGGGGGGGGGCCCGCTGAAGCTTTCTTT.

Only a few counts were recorded for this clonotype. CDR3 sequence reads: CASSLTSGETADTQYF. For the CDR3, the DNA is TGTGCCAGCAGTCTAACTAGCGGGGAAACGGCAGATACGCAGTATTTT. This chain links TRBV12-3 or TRBV12-4 with TRBJ2-3; 10 bases align to TRBD2. The CDR3 sequence is 16 residues long. J lost 4 bases, V lost 5 bases, and 9 bases had no gene match.

This clonotype was recorded at least ten times. The J gene is TRBJ2-2, the V gene TRBV12-3 or TRBV12-4, with a tentative D call TRBD2 (5 bases). The CDR3 runs to 16 residues. Trimming removed 6 bases from V and 4 bases from J, with 18 bases in between. The CDR3 sequence is CASSYSLATSTGELFF. Written as DNA, the CDR3 is TGTGCCAGCAGCTATTCCCTAGCTACGAGCACCGGGGAGCTGTTTTTT.

The V call is TRBV5-1, the J call TRBJ2-3; D might be TRBD2 (6 bases). V lost 2 bases to trimming and J lost 6 bases, with 13 bases between them. This CDR3 spans 14 amino acids. CDR1 and CDR2 (germline): SGHRS, YFSETQ. The CDR3 region is CASSFRDSTDTQYF. The CDR3 DNA sequence: TGCGCCAGCAGCTTCCGGGACTCTACCGATACGCAGTATTTT.

This clonotype occurred a few times. The rearrangement links TRBV7-6 to TRBJ2-7; tentatively, D is TRBD2 (6 bases). Trimming took off 1 base at V and 3 bases at J, with 10 bases between the two ends. The CDR3 loop spans 14 amino acids. CDR1 and CDR2 (germline): SGHVS, FNYEAQ. The CDR3 loop reads CASSLEGLVYEQYF. The DNA for the CDR3 is TGTGCCAGCAGCTTAGAGGGACTGGTCTACGAGCAGTACTTC.

This clonotype has only a few counts. The chain joins TRBV4-1 to TRBJ1-2; 11 positions match TRBD1. After removal of 3 bases from V and 8 bases from J, the junction contained 2 bases not matched to a gene. The germline V gene encodes CDR1 MGHRA and CDR2 YSYEKL. The CDR3 has 13 amino acids. The DNA of the CDR3 is TGCGCCAGCAGCCAGGGACAGGGGGACGGCTACACCTTC. This gives the protein CASSQGQGDGYTF.

This chain links TRBV9 with TRBJ1-3; a weak D match, TRBD1 (5 bases). Trimming left V 0 bases short and J 2 bases short, with 9 bases between. The germline V gene encodes CDR1 SGDLS and CDR2 YYNGEE. The CDR3 is 15 amino acids. DNA of the CDR3: TGTGCCAGCAGCGTAGATCTGGGGCCTGGAAACACCATATATTTT. This gives the protein CASSVDLGPGNTIYF.